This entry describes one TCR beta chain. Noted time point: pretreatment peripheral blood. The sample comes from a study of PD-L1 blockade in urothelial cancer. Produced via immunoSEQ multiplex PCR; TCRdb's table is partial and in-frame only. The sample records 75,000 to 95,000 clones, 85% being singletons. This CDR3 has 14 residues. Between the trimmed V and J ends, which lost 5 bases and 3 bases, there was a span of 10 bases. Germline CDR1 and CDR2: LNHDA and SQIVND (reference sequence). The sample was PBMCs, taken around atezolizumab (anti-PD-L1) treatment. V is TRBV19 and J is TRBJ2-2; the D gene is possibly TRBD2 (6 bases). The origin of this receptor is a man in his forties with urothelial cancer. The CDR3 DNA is TGTGCCAGTAGTGGGACTCTCTACACCGGGGAGCTGTTTTTT. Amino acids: CASSGTLYTGELFF.